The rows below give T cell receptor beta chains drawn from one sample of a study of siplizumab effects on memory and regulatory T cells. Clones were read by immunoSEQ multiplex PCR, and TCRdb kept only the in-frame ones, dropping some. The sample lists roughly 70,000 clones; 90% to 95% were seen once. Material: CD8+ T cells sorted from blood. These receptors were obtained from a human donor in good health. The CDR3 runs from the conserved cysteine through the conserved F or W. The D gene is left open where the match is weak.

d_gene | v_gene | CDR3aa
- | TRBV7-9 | CASSLAGTALGYTF
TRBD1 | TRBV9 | CASSSDRVVGNTIYF
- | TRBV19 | CASSIDLSGGGTEAFF
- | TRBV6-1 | CASSYPDEAFF
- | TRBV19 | CASAEGYLGAGEKLFF
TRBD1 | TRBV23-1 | CASSQCRTGGKNEQYF
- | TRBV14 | CASSHMNTEAFF
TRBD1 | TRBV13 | CASSLDRGGGELFF
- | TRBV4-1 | CASSQRDVNTEAFF
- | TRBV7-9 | CASTQRGLVEGYTF
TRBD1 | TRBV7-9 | CASSLGTGGHYEQYF
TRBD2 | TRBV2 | CASSDRRGVFGTQYF
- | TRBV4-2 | CASSQDSAVTHQPQHF
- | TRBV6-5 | CASSRLEETQYF
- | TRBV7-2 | CASSFGRLANTGELFF
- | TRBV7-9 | CASSLFPSVQYEQYF
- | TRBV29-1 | CSGSTGPYNEQFF
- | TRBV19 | CASRPGPTEAFF
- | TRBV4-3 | CASSQDQSGQLTDTQYF
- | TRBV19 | CASSIGHPSFEQYF
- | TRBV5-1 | CASSWSGSDTGELFF
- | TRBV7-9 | CASSLGDVYEQYF
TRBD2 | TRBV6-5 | CASSYGTSSHEQFF
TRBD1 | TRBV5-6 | CASSQGTGGYGYTF
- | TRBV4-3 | CASSQVAGAYEQYF
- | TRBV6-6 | CASSYPGGYEQYF
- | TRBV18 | CASSPGTVWANVLTF
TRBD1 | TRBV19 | CASSRWTGDTEAFF
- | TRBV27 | CASSLVQSSYNEQFF
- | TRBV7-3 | CASSLLRDTEAFF
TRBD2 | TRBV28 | CASSPIGLAGGASQETQYF
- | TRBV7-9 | CASSPGQDQNTEAFF
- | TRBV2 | CASSEGRQLMNTEAFF
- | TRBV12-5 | CASVATGELFF
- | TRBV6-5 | CASSYGGGGTEAFF
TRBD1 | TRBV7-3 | CASSVTGADTQYF
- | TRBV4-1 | CASSQFSAQETQYF
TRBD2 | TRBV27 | CASSLSAGAADTQYF